This T cell receptor beta chain was documented in a study of identical twins. TCRdb re-called the 5' RACE reads through MiXCR, storing one row per CDR3 protein. Of approximately 550,000 distinct CDR3 sequences listed, approximately 20% were seen once; the top ten hold approximately 0.52%. This clonotype has more than one count but fewer than ten. The same sample was also studied in work on yellow fever vaccine responses in identical twins.

The clonotype was recovered from a young woman in good health. Sequencing was carried out using CD4+ T cells sorted from blood.

The DNA of the CDR3 is TGTGCCACCAGCGGCCGGGACAGGGACAATGAGCAGTTCTTC. Translating gives CATSGRDRDNEQFF. V gene TRBV15 combines with J gene TRBJ2-1; TRBD1 agrees at 9 bases. The germline V gene has CDR1 LNHNV and CDR2 YYDKDF (reference sequence). The CDR3 sequence is 14 residues long. V lost 5 bases and J lost 5; bases outside the gene matches: 4.